This T cell receptor beta chain was captured by sequencing in a study of CD8 T cells in Susac syndrome. Study-wide results and limits: By the study's own acknowledgment, its TCR sequencing and HLA analysis included relatively few individuals.

Roughly 0.45 to 1 ug RNA was reverse transcribed with random hexamers. Amplification of TCR beta CDR3 used immunoSEQ multiplex PCR across 54 Vbeta and 13 Jbeta. In TCRdb, the immunoSEQ multiplex PCR reads were re-called with MiXCR into one record per CDR3 protein. In the table there are some 400,000 distinct CDR3 sequences, approximately 89% of which are singletons. On this clonotype itself: The antigen remains unidentified.

Multiple sclerosis controls were treatment-naive patients with stable or active relapsing-remitting disease. The ends were cut back, 7 bases at V and 7 bases at J, with 10 bases in the middle. The CDR3 loop spans 11 amino acids. Germline values: CDR1 SNHLY, CDR2 FYNNEI. The source material was CD8+ T cells from PBMCs. This receptor was identified in a human donor with multiple sclerosis. V gene TRBV2 combines with J gene TRBJ1-2, with D uncertain. CDR3 in amino acids: CASIPAAGYTF. As DNA, the CDR3 is TGTGCCAGCATTCCAGCGGCTGGCTACACCTTC.